This T cell receptor beta chain was profiled in a study of blood T cell repertoires in COVID-19. The overall study: Samples of COVID-19 (acute and convalescent) were obtained from the United States, Italy and Spain. Sample material is recorded as cDNA or gDNA derived from T cells, B-cell-depleted T cells, or PBMCs.

The recovered donors of Cohort 3 showed two negative PCRs, clearance, or symptom resolution. Profiled with immunoSEQ multiplex PCR; TCRdb holds only in-frame clones, not every one. There are about 200,000 clones in the sample; 89% occur only once, and 7.5% to 10% lies in the top ten. Germline CDR1 is SGDLS and CDR2 is YYNGEE. This CDR3 spans 17 amino acids. The V and J ends lost 0 bases and 0 bases respectively, with 10 bases between them. The chain recombines TRBV9 with TRBJ2-6, with D perhaps matching TRBD2 (5 bases). This clonotype was sampled from a woman under 30 who had recovered from COVID-19. Sequencing was done on a sample of PBMCs or T cells enriched from blood (not recorded which). CDR3 amino acids: CASSVAGESSGANVLTF. For the CDR3, the DNA is TGTGCCAGCAGCGTAGCTGGGGAGAGCTCTGGGGCCAACGTCCTGACTTTC.